These 24 T cell receptor beta chains originate from one sample sequenced in a study of beta chain features in type 1 diabetes. What was sequenced were expressed TCRB transcripts, since all of the isolated RNA had been reverse transcribed. The protocol was immunoSEQ multiplex PCR, while the TCRdb copy is restricted to in-frame clones and leaves out a portion. Of roughly 400,000 clones listed, 14% are singletons. The sequenced material came from naive CD4+ T cells from blood. Receptors were obtained from a man younger than 45 in good health.

This clone was seen only a few times. The gene calls are TRBV7-3 and TRBJ2-1; 10 positions agree with TRBD2. Trimming took 5 bases from V and 5 from J; bases not matched to a gene: 9. Looked up from germline, CDR1 is SGHTA and CDR2 is FQGTGA. There are 16 residues in the CDR3. CDR3 coding DNA: TGTGCCAGCAGCGTGTTACCGGGACTAGCGAACAATGAGCAGTTCTTC. Translation: CASSVLPGLANNEQFF.

V usage is TRBV2 and J usage is TRBJ2-7; D possibly corresponds to TRBD1 (6 bases). Trimming removed 7 bases at V and 5 bases at J, with 12 bases between. The V gene's germline CDR1 is SNHLY and CDR2 FYNNEI. The CDR3 has 12 amino acids. Written as DNA, the CDR3 is TGTGCCAGCAATCAGGGGCTCGACGAGCAGTACGTC. As protein: CASNQGLDEQYV.

This clone has a handful of counts. The chain uses TRBV14 and TRBJ2-5; 7 nucleotides agree with TRBD2. J gave up 1 base and V 1 base, and 6 bases lay outside the gene matches. The CDR3 totals 16 residues. CDR1 is SGHDN, CDR2 FVKESK, per germline. Written as DNA, the CDR3 is TGTGCCAGCAGCCAAGTGATGGGAGGGGTCCAAGAGACCCAGTACTTC. Its protein is CASSQVMGGVQETQYF.

The chain joins TRBV27 to TRBJ2-1; D not certain. The CDR3 spans 15 residues. The germline CDR1 and CDR2 sequences are MNHEY and SMNVEV (reference sequence). Trimming removed 4 bases at V and 9 bases at J, with 19 bases between. The CDR3 sequence is CASSSRPGPLGEQFF. DNA for the CDR3: TGTGCCAGCAGTTCTAGACCGGGCCCTTTGGGTGAGCAGTTCTTC.

CDR3 in DNA: TGTGCCAGCAGTGGCGACCGGGACAGGAACACCGGGGAGCTGTTTTTT. It translates to CASSGDRDRNTGELFF. The genes are TRBV6-1 and TRBJ2-2; 7 positions match TRBD1. The germline V gene has CDR1 MNHNS and CDR2 SASEGT. The junction had 6 bases not matched to a gene; V was cut back by 4 bases and J by 1 base. CDR3 length: 16 residues.

V usage is TRBV9 and J usage is TRBJ1-1; unclear D gene. The CDR3 has 13 amino acids. Germline CDR1 and CDR2: SGDLS and YYNGEE. V lost 4 bases, J lost 1 base, and 8 bases lay in between. The CDR3 sequence is CASSLRGNTEAFF. CDR3 bases: TGTGCCAGCAGCCTTCGGGGGAACACTGAAGCTTTCTTT.

This clone was detected a few times. This rearrangement joins TRBV5-4 to TRBJ1-2, with D unresolved. Germline values: CDR1 SGHNT, CDR2 YYREEE (reference sequence). The CDR3 is made up of 13 amino acids. V was cut by 1 base and J by 6 bases, with 10 bases left in between. CDR3 nucleotide sequence: TGTGCCAGCAGCTTGCAGGCGGGTGATGGCTACACCTTC. This encodes CASSLQAGDGYTF. The whole variable domain, filled in from reference TRBV5-4 and TRBJ1-2, reads ETGVTQSPTHLIKTRGQQVTLRCSSQSGHNTVSWYQQALGQGPQFIFQYYREEENGRGNFPPRFSGLQFPNYSSELNVNALELDDSALYLCASSLQAGDGYTFGSGTRLTVV.

This clone was observed a few times. The V and J genes are TRBV30 and TRBJ1-1, with D possibly being TRBD1 (6 bases). V gave up 5 bases and J gave up 3 bases, with 13 bases separating them. The V gene's germline CDR1 is GTSNPN and CDR2 SVGIG (reference sequence). This CDR3 comprises 13 residues. The DNA of the CDR3 is TGTGCCTGGGCAACTTACAGGGACACTGAAGCTTTCTTT. Residues: CAWATYRDTEAFF.

This clone was counted a few times. The chain links TRBV7-2 to TRBJ2-7, with D perhaps given as TRBD1 or TRBD2 (6 bases each). CDR3 length equals 13 residues. Between the trimmed V and J ends, which lost 6 bases and 4 bases, there was a span of 13 bases. The germline gives CDR1 SGHTA, CDR2 FQGNSA. CDR3 amino acids: CASSRGPEYEQYF. The DNA of the CDR3 is TGTGCCAGCAGTCGGGGGCCGGAATACGAGCAGTACTTC.

This clone was counted between two and nine times. This chain joins TRBV30 and TRBJ2-3, with 8 nucleotides matching TRBD1. This CDR3 spans 14 amino acids. Trimming cost V 0 bases and J 9 bases; bases outside gene matches: 8. The V gene's germline CDR1 is GTSNPN and CDR2 SVGIG (reference sequence). The CDR3 spells CAWSVVPGQGTQYF. Here the CDR3 DNA reads TGTGCCTGGAGTGTAGTTCCAGGACAGGGAACGCAGTATTTT.

The rearrangement links TRBV27 to TRBJ1-6; D is undetermined. Germline V lookup: CDR1 MNHEY, CDR2 SMNVEV (reference sequence). V lost 3 bases and J 8 bases, leaving 5 bases between the germline ends. The CDR3 consists of 12 residues. CDR3 residues: CASSFTDSPLHF. CDR3 coding DNA: TGTGCCAGCAGTTTTACGGATTCACCCCTCCACTTT.

This chain connects TRBV11-1 to TRBJ2-7; no clear D. The germline CDR1 and CDR2 sequences are SGHAT and FQDESV (reference sequence). V lost 4 bases and J lost 0, with 10 bases in between. The CDR3 has 14 amino acids. The CDR3, as DNA: TGTGCCAGCAGCTCTATCAGGAGCTCCTACGAGCAGTACGTC. This encodes CASSSIRSSYEQYV.

A few counts support this clone. The CDR3 reads CSASTGIQYF. Written as DNA, the CDR3 is TGCAGTGCTAGCACTGGCATTCAGTACTTC. This chain joins TRBV20-1 and TRBJ2-4; no definite D call. The CDR3 extends over 10 amino acids. Trimming stripped 3 bases from V and 9 bases from J, with 6 bases between. The germline gives CDR1 DFQATT, CDR2 SNEGSKA (reference sequence).

The V gene is TRBV7-9, the J gene TRBJ2-3, with TRBD2 as a possible D gene (5 bases). Germline assignment: CDR1 SEHNR and CDR2 FQNEAQ (reference sequence). V lost 5 bases to trimming and J lost 10 bases, with 13 bases between them. The length of the CDR3 is 12 residues. CDR3 bases: TGTGCCAGCAGCCAGGTCCGGGGTGCGCAGTATTTT. Residues: CASSQVRGAQYF.

The V call is TRBV5-8, the J call TRBJ1-5; maybe TRBD1 (6 bases). This CDR3 contains 13 residues. Germline CDR1 and CDR2: SGHTS and YDEGEE. V dropped 0 bases and J dropped 7 bases, with 8 bases sitting between them. The CDR3 spells CASSLDRDQPQHF. The CDR3, as DNA: TGTGCCAGCAGCTTGGACAGGGACCAGCCCCAGCATTTT.

This clone was seen more than once but under ten times. The gene calls are TRBV14 and TRBJ2-1; D is perhaps TRBD2 (6 bases). Germline CDR1 and CDR2: SGHDN and FVKESK. The V end was cut by 3 bases, the J end by 1 base, with 10 bases between. The length of the CDR3 is 15 residues. The CDR3 loop is CASSHRGRSYNEQFF. CDR3 nucleotides: TGTGCCAGCAGCCACCGGGGGAGGTCCTACAATGAGCAGTTCTTC.

The CDR3 here is CASSLEGWNEQYF. The CDR3 nucleotides are TGTGCCAGCAGCTTAGAGGGGTGGAACGAGCAGTACTTC. The V call is TRBV11-2, the J call TRBJ2-7; D remains ambiguous. Germline CDR1 is SGHAT and CDR2 is FQNNGV. This CDR3 contains 13 residues. Trimming removed 0 bases from V and 5 bases from J, with 8 bases in between.

The chain joins TRBV7-2 to TRBJ2-1; the D gene is possibly TRBD2 (5 bases). The CDR3 is 11 residues long. Trimming pared 3 bases from V and 15 bases from J, leaving 12 bases between. CDR1 is SGHTA and CDR2 is FQGNSA in the germline V gene. CDR3: CASSLASIRFF. The CDR3 bases are TGTGCCAGCAGCTTGGCTAGCATTCGGTTCTTC.

The chain is built from TRBV4-3 and TRBJ2-1, with D perhaps matching TRBD1 or TRBD2 (5 bases each). Germline V lookup: CDR1 LGHNA, CDR2 YSLEER. Between the trimmed V and J ends, which lost 7 bases and 8 bases, there was a span of 18 bases. The CDR3 runs 14 residues. In nucleotides, the CDR3 is TGCGCCAGCACCCATCCGGGGCCCCGGGATGAGCAGTTCTTC. This codes for CASTHPGPRDEQFF.

This clone has a handful of counts. The chain joins TRBV7-3 to TRBJ2-3; D may correspond to TRBD1 or TRBD2 (6 bases each). This CDR3 comprises 17 residues. V lost 4 bases and J 2 bases, leaving 19 bases between the germline ends. CDR1 and CDR2 (germline): SGHTA, FQGTGA. The CDR3 sequence: CASSSGRRGTDTDTQYF. The CDR3 coding sequence is TGTGCCAGCAGCTCCGGGCGGAGGGGGACGGACACAGATACGCAGTATTTT.

This clone was found a few times. The chain carries TRBV5-6 and TRBJ2-1, with 7 bases fitting TRBD1. CDR1 and CDR2 from the germline V gene are SGHDT and YYEEEE. Trimming took 1 base from V and 3 from J; bases not matched to a gene: 4. The CDR3 is 15 amino acids. CDR3 region: CASSLMAGGYNEQFF. The CDR3, as DNA: TGTGCCAGCAGCTTGATGGCAGGGGGCTACAATGAGCAGTTCTTC.

This clone was recorded a few times. The CDR3 spells CAISVGGDEQFF. CDR3 DNA: TGTGCCATCAGTGTCGGAGGGGATGAGCAGTTCTTC. The V and J genes are TRBV10-3 and TRBJ2-1, with TRBD2 as a possible D gene (6 bases). This CDR3 has 12 residues. Between the trimmed V and J ends, which lost 4 bases and 8 bases, there was a span of 9 bases. The germline V gene has CDR1 ENHRY and CDR2 SYGVKD.

In this sample, this clone turned up a few times. V usage is TRBV12-5 and J usage is TRBJ2-1; TRBD2 is a possible D gene (7 bases). In germline, CDR1 is LGHNT, CDR2 FRNRAP. The V and J ends lost 0 bases and 0 bases respectively, with 15 bases between them. This CDR3 is 18 amino acids long. The CDR3 nucleotides are TGTGCTAGTGGTTTGGTACGGATTGGGGGGGCCTCCTACAATGAGCAGTTCTTC. Protein product: CASGLVRIGGASYNEQFF.

This clone was detected only a few times. The genes are TRBV7-2 and TRBJ2-3, with TRBD2 identical over 8 bases. This CDR3 region has 15 residues. CDR1 and CDR2 from the germline V gene are SGHTA and FQGNSA. V was pared by 4 bases and J by 2 bases, with 5 bases of the junction left unmatched. CDR3 region: CASSSREVPTDTQYF. In DNA, the CDR3 is TGTGCCAGCAGCTCGCGGGAGGTGCCCACAGATACGCAGTATTTT.